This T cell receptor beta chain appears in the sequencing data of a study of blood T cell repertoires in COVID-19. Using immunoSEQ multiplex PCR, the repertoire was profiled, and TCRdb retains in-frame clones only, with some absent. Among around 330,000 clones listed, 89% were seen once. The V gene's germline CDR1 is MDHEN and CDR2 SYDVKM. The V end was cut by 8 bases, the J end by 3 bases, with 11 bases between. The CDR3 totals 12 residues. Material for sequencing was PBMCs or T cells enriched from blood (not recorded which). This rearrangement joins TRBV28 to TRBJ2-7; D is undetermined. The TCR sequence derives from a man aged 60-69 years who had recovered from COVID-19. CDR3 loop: CASLGFGYEQYF. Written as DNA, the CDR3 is TGTGCCAGCCTCGGGTTTGGCTACGAGCAGTACTTC.